The 3 T cell receptor beta chains given below trace back to one sample, sequenced in a study of blood T cell repertoires in COVID-19. The data were produced by immunoSEQ multiplex PCR, yet TCRdb's version contains in-frame clones alone and is incomplete. Of over 120,000 clones listed, around 86% are singletons. Sequencing was performed on PBMCs or T cells enriched from blood (not recorded which). The receptors stem from a man aged 50 or older who had recovered from COVID-19.

The V call is TRBV3-1 (or the pseudogene TRBV3-2), the J call TRBJ2-3; D possibly corresponds to TRBD2 (6 bases). Germline loops: CDR1 LGHDT, CDR2 YNNKEL (reference sequence). There are 15 residues in the CDR3. V lost 3 bases to trimming and J lost 1 base, with 11 bases between them. Here the CDR3 reads CASSHERVRTDTQYF. CDR3 coding DNA: TGTGCCAGCAGCCACGAGCGGGTCCGCACAGATACGCAGTATTTT.

The chain joins TRBV28 to TRBJ2-2; 8 bases are a match to TRBD2. CDR3 length equals 16 residues. Trimming cost V 7 bases and J 5 bases; bases outside gene matches: 12. Germline V CDR1 and CDR2: MDHEN, SYDVKM. The CDR3 region has the DNA TGTGCCAGCACCTCCCCGGCGGGGGGAAGGACCGGGGAGCTGTTTTTT. Translation gives CASTSPAGGRTGELFF.

The chain joins TRBV27 to TRBJ2-2; TRBD2 aligns across 10 bases. Trimming took 6 bases from V and 6 from J; bases not matched to a gene: 10. The CDR3 runs to 16 residues. Per the germline V gene, CDR1 is MNHEY and CDR2 is SMNVEV (reference sequence). The CDR3 DNA is TGTGCCAGCAGCTCCCTCGGGACTAGCGTACCCGGGGAGCTGTTTTTT. It yields the protein CASSSLGTSVPGELFF.